Detailed here is one T cell receptor beta chain. The antigen is unknown. The data stem from a study of T cells in tumors after PD-1 blockade. Study-level background: Excluded were patients with checkpoint blockade, immunosuppressants, or radiotherapy or other anti-cancer therapy within 4 weeks. Treatment was either pembrolizumab 200 mg every 3 weeks or cemiplimab 350 mg every 2 weeks. During anti-PD-1 treatment, some patients continued daily vismodegib 150 mg.

The CDR3 has 14 residues. The germline CDR1 and CDR2 sequences are MNHEY and SVGAGI. Trimming cost V 6 bases and J 5 bases, with 13 bases left between them. The repertoire was sequenced with immunoSEQ multiplex PCR; TCRdb's copy has only in-frame clones and lacks some. The sample lists about 20,000 clones, more than 70% occurring once. Study-level findings and limits: Peripheral recruitment is suggested, as some novel exhausted tumor clones were in pre-treatment blood.

The specimen was PBMCs, collected before anti-PD-1 treatment. This chain links TRBV6-5 with TRBJ2-2; the D gene is possibly TRBD1 (5 bases). The receptor was derived from a human donor with basal cell carcinoma. CDR3 coding DNA: TGTGCCAGCAGCCAACCCCCAGGGACCGGGGAGCTGTTTTTT. Protein: CASSQPPGTGELFF.